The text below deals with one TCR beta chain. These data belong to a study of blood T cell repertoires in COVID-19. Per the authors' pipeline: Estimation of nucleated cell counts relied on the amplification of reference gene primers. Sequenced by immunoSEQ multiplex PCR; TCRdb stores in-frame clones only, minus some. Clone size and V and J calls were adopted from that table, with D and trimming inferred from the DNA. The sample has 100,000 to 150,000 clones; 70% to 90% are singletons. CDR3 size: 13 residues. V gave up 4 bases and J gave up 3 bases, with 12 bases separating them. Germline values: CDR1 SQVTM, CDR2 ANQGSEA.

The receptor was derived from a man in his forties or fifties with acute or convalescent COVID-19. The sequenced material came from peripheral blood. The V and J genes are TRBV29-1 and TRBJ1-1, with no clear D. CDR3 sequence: CSVAPREYTEAFF. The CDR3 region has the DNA TGCAGCGTTGCCCCCCGGGAGTACACTGAAGCTTTCTTT.